This T cell receptor beta chain was profiled in a study of blood T cells in healthy people across ages. Per sample, no less than 6 micrograms of total RNA were extracted. For the second PCR, which ran for roughly 7 to 11 cycles, a sample-barcoded 5' primer and a J-beta primer mix were used. TCRdb independently ran MiXCR on the 5' RACE reads; one entry per CDR3 protein. This sample has approximately 780,000 distinct CDR3 sequences, with around a quarter found just once. Study-wide results and limits: Fewer expanded clones and more diversity marked long-lived versus aged donors. Investigators viewed diversity estimates from one million T cells as underestimates, the study reported.

The V end was cut by 6 bases, the J end by 4 bases, with 15 bases between. CDR1 and CDR2 from the germline V gene are MNHEY and SVGAGI. The CDR3 is made up of 14 amino acids. This clonotype has a handful of counts. As yet, its antigen is unknown. These same records also appear under a second study, on T cells of mothers and their children.

This receptor was identified in a boy younger than 18 in good health. The gene calls are TRBV6-5 and TRBJ1-1, with D perhaps TRBD1 (5 bases). Material for sequencing was blood. DNA of the CDR3: TGTGCCAGCAGGGGGACGGGGATCGGCACTGAAGCTTTCTTT. Encoded protein: CASRGTGIGTEAFF.